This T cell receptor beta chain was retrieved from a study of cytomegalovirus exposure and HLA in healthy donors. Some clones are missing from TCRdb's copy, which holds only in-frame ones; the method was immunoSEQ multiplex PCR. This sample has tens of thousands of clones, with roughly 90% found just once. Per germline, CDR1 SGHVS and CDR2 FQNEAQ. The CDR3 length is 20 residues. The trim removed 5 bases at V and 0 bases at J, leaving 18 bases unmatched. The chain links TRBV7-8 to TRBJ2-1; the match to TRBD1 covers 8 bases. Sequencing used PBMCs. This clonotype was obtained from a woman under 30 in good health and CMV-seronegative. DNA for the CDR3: TGTGCCAGCAGCCTTAGGGGCCAGGGGGCGTCTGTCAGCTCCTACAATGAGCAGTTCTTC. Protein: CASSLRGQGASVSSYNEQFF.